This T cell receptor (beta chain) was identified in a study of cytomegalovirus exposure and HLA in healthy donors. A note on this clone: No antigen is known for it.

Study-level results: Through in vitro validation, a few CMV-associated chains were shown to be specific for CMV antigens.

Sequencing was performed with immunoSEQ multiplex PCR; in TCRdb, only in-frame clones are kept and a portion is missing. The sample yields about 75,000 clones, 85% seen once. CDR1 is MDHEN and CDR2 is SYDVKM in the germline V gene. The CDR3 covers 15 residues. V was clipped by 6 bases and J by 3 bases, with 15 bases between them. The clonotype originates from a man aged 25-40 years in good health and CMV-seronegative. This chain uses TRBV28 with TRBJ2-4; tentatively, D is TRBD1 (5 bases). Sequenced material: PBMCs. CDR3 nucleotides: TGTGCCAGCAGCCTTGGGCAGGGAATCAAAAACATTCAGTACTTC. Translation: CASSLGQGIKNIQYF.